This entry describes one T cell receptor beta chain. The CDR3 contains 10 residues. CDR1 is MNHEY, CDR2 SVGAGI, per germline. V was clipped by 7 bases and J by 9 bases, with 9 bases between them. This sample was taken from a study of T cell changes during pregnancy in multiple sclerosis. Some clones are missing from TCRdb's copy, which holds only in-frame ones; the method was immunoSEQ multiplex PCR. The data contain under 120,000 clones, roughly nine tenths of them singletons. This TCR was sampled from a female donor with multiple sclerosis, enrolled in a pregnancy study. This material consisted of peripheral blood, taken after pregnancy. The chain has TRBV6-5 and TRBJ1-2; perhaps TRBD1 as D (6 bases). Here the CDR3 reads CASTQGSYTF. CDR3 nucleotide sequence: TGTGCCAGCACACAGGGCAGCTACACCTTC.